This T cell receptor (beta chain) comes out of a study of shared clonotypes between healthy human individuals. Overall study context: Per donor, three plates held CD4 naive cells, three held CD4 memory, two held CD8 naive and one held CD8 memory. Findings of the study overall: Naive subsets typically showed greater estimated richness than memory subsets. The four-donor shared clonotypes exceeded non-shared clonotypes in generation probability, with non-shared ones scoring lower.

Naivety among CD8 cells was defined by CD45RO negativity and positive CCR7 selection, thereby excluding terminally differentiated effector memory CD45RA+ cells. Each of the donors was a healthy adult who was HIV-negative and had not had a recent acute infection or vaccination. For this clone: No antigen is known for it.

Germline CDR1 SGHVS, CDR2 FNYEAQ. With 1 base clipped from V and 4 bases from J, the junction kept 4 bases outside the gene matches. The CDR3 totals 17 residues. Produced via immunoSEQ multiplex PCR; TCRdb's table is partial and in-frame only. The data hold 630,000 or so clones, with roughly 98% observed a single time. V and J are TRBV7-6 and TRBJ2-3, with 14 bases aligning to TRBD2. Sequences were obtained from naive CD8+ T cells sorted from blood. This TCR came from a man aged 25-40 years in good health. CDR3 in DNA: TGTGCCAGCAGCTTAGGGACTAGCGGGAGGATCGCAGATACGCAGTATTTT. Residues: CASSLGTSGRIADTQYF. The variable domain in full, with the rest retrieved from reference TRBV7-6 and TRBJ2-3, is GAGVSQSPRYKVTKRGQDVALRCDPISGHVSLYWYRQALGQGPEFLTYFNYEAQQDKSGLPNDRFSAERPEGSISTLTIQRTEQRDSAMYRCASSLGTSGRIADTQYFGPGTRLTVL.